The present entry profiles one T cell receptor beta chain with its context. The antigen is not known. The study reverse transcribed the entire isolated RNA, so it sequenced expressed TCRB transcripts. Assay: immunoSEQ multiplex PCR; the TCRdb copy retains only in-frame clones and omits some. This repertoire shows 250,000 to 350,000 clones, around 15% found once; its top ten account for more than 6.5%. This record belongs to a study of beta chain features in type 1 diabetes. Regarding the study as a whole: Healthy donors had naive, central memory and Treg TCRB repertoires that appeared less similar than those seen among patients. Since sequencing was performed on cDNA, cells with high TCR expression could be over-represented.

One heparinised draw of blood, averaging approximately 110 mL, came from each donor. All of the sorted populations showed purity greater than 98%. V was trimmed by 3 bases and J by 0 bases, leaving 15 bases between them. CDR1 SGHNT and CDR2 YYREEE come from the germline V gene (reference sequence). The CDR3 runs to 17 residues. The chain uses TRBV5-4 and TRBJ2-2; tentative D call: TRBD1 (6 bases). Source material: central memory CD4+ T cells from blood. The sequence came from a man aged 25-45 years in good health. CDR3 sequence (DNA): TGTGCCAGCAGCTCCTTGGTGGACAGACCGAACACCGGGGAGCTGTTTTTT. This encodes CASSSLVDRPNTGELFF.